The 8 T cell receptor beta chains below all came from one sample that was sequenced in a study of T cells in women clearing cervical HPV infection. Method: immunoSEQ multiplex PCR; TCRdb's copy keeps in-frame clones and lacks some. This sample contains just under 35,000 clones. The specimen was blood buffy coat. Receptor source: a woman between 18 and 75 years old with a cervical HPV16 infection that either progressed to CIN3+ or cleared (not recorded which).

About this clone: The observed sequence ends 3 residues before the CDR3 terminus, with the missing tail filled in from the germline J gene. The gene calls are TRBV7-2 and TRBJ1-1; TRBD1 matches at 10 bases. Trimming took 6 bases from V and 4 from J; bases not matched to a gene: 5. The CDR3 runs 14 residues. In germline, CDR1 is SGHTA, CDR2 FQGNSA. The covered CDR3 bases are TGTGCCAGCAGACCTGACAGGGGGCCCACTGAA. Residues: CASRPDRGPTE. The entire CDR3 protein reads CASRPDRGPTEAFF. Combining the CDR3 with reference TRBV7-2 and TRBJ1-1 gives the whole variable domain GAGVSQSPSNKVTEKGKDVELRCDPISGHTALYWYRQSLGQGLEFLIYFQGNSAPDKSGLPSDRFSAERTGGSVSTLTIQRTQQEDSAVYLCASRPDRGPTEAFFGQGTRLTVV.

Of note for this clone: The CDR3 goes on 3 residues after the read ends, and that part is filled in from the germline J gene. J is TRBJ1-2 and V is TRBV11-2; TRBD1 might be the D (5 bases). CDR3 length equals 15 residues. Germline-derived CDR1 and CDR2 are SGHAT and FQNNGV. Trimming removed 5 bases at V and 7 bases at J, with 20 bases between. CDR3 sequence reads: CASSDTRQGWGGYTF. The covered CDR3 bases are TGTGCCAGCAGCGACACCCGCCAGGGATGGGGTGGC.

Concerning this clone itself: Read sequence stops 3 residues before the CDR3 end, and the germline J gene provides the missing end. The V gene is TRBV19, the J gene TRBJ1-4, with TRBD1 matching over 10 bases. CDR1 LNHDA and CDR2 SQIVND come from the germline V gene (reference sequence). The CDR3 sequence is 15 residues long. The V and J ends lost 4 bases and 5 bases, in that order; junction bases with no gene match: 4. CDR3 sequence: CASSKSDRGNEKLFF. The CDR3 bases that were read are TGTGCCAGTAGTAAATCGGACAGGGGGAATGAAAAA. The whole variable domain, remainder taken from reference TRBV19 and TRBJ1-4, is DGGITQSPKYLFRKEGQNVTLSCEQNLNHDAMYWYRQDPGQGLRLIYYSQIVNDFQKGDIAEGYSVSREKKESFPLTVTSAQKNPTAFYLCASSKSDRGNEKLFFGSGTQLSVL.

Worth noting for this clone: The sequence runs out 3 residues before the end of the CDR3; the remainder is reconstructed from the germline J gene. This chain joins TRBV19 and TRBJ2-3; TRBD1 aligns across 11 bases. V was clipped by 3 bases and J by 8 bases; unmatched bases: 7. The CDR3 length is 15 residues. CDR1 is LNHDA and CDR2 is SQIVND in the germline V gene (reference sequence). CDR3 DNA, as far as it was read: TGTGCCAGTAGTATTCAGGACAGGGGGCGAGGTACG. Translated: CASSIQDRGRGT. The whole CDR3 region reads CASSIQDRGRGTQYF.

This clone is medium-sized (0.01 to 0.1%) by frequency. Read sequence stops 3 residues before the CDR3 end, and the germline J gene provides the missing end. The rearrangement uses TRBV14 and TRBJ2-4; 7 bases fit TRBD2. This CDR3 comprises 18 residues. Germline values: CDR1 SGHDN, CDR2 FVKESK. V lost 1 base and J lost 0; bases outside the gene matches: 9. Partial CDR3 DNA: TGTGCCAGCAGCCAAGGCGGGAGCAGAGTCTCAGCCAAAAACATT. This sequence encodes CASSQGGSRVSAKNI. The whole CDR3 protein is CASSQGGSRVSAKNIQYF.

CDR3 protein: CASSEVRDITDTQYF. CDR3 DNA (partial): TGTGCCAGCAGTGAAGTTCGGGACATCACAGATACG. The rearrangement joins TRBV6-1 to TRBJ2-3; tentative D call: TRBD1 (6 bases). The observed sequence ends 3 residues before the CDR3 terminus, with the missing tail filled in from the germline J gene. The CDR3 is made up of 15 amino acids. Germline assignment: CDR1 MNHNS and CDR2 SASEGT. V lost 1 base and J lost 2, with 10 bases in between.

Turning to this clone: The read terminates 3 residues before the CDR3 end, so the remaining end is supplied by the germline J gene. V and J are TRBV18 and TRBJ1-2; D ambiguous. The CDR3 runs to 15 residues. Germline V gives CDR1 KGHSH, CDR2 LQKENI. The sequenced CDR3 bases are TGTGCCAGCTCCCCCTACCGTGACTCAGAAGAGACC. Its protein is CASSPYRDSEET. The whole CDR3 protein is CASSPYRDSEETYTF.

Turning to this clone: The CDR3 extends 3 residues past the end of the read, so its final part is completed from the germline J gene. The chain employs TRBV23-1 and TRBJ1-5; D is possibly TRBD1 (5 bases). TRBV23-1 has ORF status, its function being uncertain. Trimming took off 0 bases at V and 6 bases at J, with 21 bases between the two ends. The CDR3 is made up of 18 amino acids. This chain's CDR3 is CASSQSKGEGHYFQPQHF. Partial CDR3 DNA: TGCGCCAGCAGTCAATCGAAAGGGGAGGGGCATTATTTTCAGCCC.